The present entry profiles one TCR beta chain with its context. Its antigen is undetermined. These data originate in a study of T cell responses to AZD1222 COVID-19 vaccine. Study findings and constraints: Donors were largely white British and mainly female; clonal diversity was possibly underestimated. Baseline serostatus was positive in only a handful of AZD1222 recipients.

TCRdb's copy holds only in-frame clones and misses some; the assay was immunoSEQ multiplex PCR. This table holds tens of thousands of clones, around 90% found once. The germline V gene has CDR1 LNHNV and CDR2 YYDKDF (reference sequence). There are 16 residues in the CDR3. Trimming removed 8 bases from V and 2 bases from J, with 19 bases in between. The clonotype was recovered from an adult in good health. Sample: peripheral blood, taken on day 0 of AZD1222 vaccination. The chain links TRBV15 to TRBJ1-5; possible D gene TRBD1, 6 bases. The CDR3 sequence: CATRPGELRGNQPQHF. CDR3 nucleotide sequence: TGTGCCACCCGACCAGGGGAGCTTAGAGGCAATCAGCCCCAGCATTTT.